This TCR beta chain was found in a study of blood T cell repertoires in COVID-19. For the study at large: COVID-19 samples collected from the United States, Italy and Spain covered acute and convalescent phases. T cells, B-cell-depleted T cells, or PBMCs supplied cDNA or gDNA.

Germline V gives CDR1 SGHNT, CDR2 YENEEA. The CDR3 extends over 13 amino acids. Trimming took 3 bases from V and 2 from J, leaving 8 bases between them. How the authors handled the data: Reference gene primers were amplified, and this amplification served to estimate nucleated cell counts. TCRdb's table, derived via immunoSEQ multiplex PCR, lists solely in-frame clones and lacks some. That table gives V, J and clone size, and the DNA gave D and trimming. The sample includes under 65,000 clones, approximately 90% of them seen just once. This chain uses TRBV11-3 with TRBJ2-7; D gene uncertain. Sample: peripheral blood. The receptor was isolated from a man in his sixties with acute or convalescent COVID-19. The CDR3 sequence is CASSFEPTYEQYF. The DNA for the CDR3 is TGTGCCAGCAGCTTTGAGCCGACCTACGAGCAGTACTTC.